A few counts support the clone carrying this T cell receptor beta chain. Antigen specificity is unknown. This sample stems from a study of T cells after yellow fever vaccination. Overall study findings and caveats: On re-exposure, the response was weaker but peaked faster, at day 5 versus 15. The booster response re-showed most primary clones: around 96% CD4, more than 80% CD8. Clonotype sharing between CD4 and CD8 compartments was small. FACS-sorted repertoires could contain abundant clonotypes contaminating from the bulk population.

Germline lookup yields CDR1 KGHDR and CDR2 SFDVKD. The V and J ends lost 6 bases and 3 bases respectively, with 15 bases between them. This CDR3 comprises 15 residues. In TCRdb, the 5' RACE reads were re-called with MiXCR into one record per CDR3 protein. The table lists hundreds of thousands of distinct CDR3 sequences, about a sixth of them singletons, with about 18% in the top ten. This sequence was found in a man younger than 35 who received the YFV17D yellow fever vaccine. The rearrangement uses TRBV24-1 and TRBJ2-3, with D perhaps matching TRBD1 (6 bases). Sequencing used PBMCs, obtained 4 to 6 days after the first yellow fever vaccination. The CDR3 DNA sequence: TGTGCCACCAGTCCCGCTAGCAGGGGAACAGATACGCAGTATTTT. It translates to CATSPASRGTDTQYF.